A selection of T cell receptor beta chains follows, all from one sample in a study of cytomegalovirus exposure and HLA in healthy donors. Clones were read by immunoSEQ multiplex PCR, and TCRdb kept only the in-frame ones, dropping some. The data show approximately 100,000 clones, approximately 72% seen once. The sample consisted of PBMCs. All receptors come from a woman aged 40 to 50 in good health and CMV-seronegative. Each CDR3 is given with its conserved first and last residue. A D gene is named only where the DNA matches it firmly. The size of a clone is reported for some rows only, either as once, few or many, or as a class for expanded clones.

cdr3_nt: TGTGCCACCAGCAGAGGAGAGATCAGGGTGCAGTACTTC
cdr3_aa: CATSRGEIRVQYF
v_call: TRBV15
clone_size: -
j_call: TRBJ2-7
d_call: -

cdr3_nt: TGTGCCAGCAGCTCAGCAGGGGGCGCGGGCTACACCTTC
cdr3_aa: CASSSAGGAGYTF
v_call: TRBV7-9
clone_size: once
j_call: TRBJ1-2
d_call: TRBD1

cdr3_nt: TGTGCCTGGTCCGGGACAGGGGATGAAAAACTGTTTTTT
cdr3_aa: CAWSGTGDEKLFF
v_call: TRBV30
clone_size: -
j_call: TRBJ1-4
d_call: TRBD1

cdr3_nt: TGTTCCAGCAGCCCCGACAGACTGAACACTGAAGCTTTCTTT
cdr3_aa: CSSSPDRLNTEAFF
v_call: TRBV7-9
clone_size: -
j_call: TRBJ1-1
d_call: -

cdr3_nt: TGTGCCAGCAGTTTACAATCTGGGGGGGGGTGGAACTATGGCTACACCTTC
cdr3_aa: CASSLQSGGGWNYGYTF
v_call: TRBV27
clone_size: -
j_call: TRBJ1-2
d_call: -

cdr3_nt: TGTGCCAGCAGCCAAGCACTAGCGGGGTACGAGCAGTACTTC
cdr3_aa: CASSQALAGYEQYF
v_call: TRBV4-2
clone_size: -
j_call: TRBJ2-7
d_call: TRBD2

cdr3_nt: TGTGCCAGCAGCCGACAGCGTAATGAAAAACTGTTTTTT
cdr3_aa: CASSRQRNEKLFF
v_call: TRBV14
clone_size: once
j_call: TRBJ1-4
d_call: -

cdr3_nt: TGTGCCAGCAGCTCACAACGGGTGGCTAACTATGGCTACACCTTC
cdr3_aa: CASSSQRVANYGYTF
v_call: TRBV9
clone_size: -
j_call: TRBJ1-2
d_call: -

cdr3_nt: TGCGCCAGCAGCCAAGCCCTACTGCAGCCCCAGCATTTT
cdr3_aa: CASSQALLQPQHF
v_call: TRBV4-1
clone_size: -
j_call: TRBJ1-5
d_call: -

cdr3_nt: TGTGCCAGCAGCCCGGGACAGCTTTATCTTGAGCAGTTCTTC
cdr3_aa: CASSPGQLYLEQFF
v_call: TRBV6-1
clone_size: -
j_call: TRBJ2-1
d_call: TRBD1

cdr3_nt: TGTGCCAGCAGTGAAGGGGTAATTGTAGCGGGGAGCACAGATACGCAGTATTTT
cdr3_aa: CASSEGVIVAGSTDTQYF
v_call: TRBV6-1
clone_size: -
j_call: TRBJ2-3
d_call: TRBD2

cdr3_nt: TGCGCCAGCAGCCCGGAGGGCTGGGGCGGGGGGACCCAAGAGACCCAGTACTTC
cdr3_aa: CASSPEGWGGGTQETQYF
v_call: TRBV5-1
clone_size: -
j_call: TRBJ2-5
d_call: TRBD2

cdr3_nt: TGTGCCAGCACGTGGAGTGTAGGCCACGAGCAGTACTTC
cdr3_aa: CASTWSVGHEQYF
v_call: TRBV6-8
clone_size: few
j_call: TRBJ2-7
d_call: -

cdr3_nt: TGTGCCAGTAGTATAAACAGCTTGGAATCAGGGGCCCAGCATTTT
cdr3_aa: CASSINSLESGAQHF
v_call: TRBV19
clone_size: few
j_call: TRBJ1-5
d_call: -

cdr3_nt: TGCGCCAGCAGCTCCCCTCGGGGTAGCGTAAACATTCAGTACTTC
cdr3_aa: CASSSPRGSVNIQYF
v_call: TRBV5-1
clone_size: -
j_call: TRBJ2-4
d_call: -

cdr3_nt: TGTGCCAGCAGCGTAGATGTTGCTACCACCTACGAGCAGTACTTC
cdr3_aa: CASSVDVATTYEQYF
v_call: TRBV9
clone_size: -
j_call: TRBJ2-7
d_call: -

cdr3_nt: TGTGCCAGTAGTATTGGCGGGGCTAGTGGCGAGCAGTACTTC
cdr3_aa: CASSIGGASGEQYF
v_call: TRBV19
clone_size: -
j_call: TRBJ2-7
d_call: -

cdr3_nt: TGCGCCAGCAGCCAAGGGTTGGGGGCTGAAAAACTGTTTTTT
cdr3_aa: CASSQGLGAEKLFF
v_call: TRBV4-3
clone_size: -
j_call: TRBJ1-4
d_call: -

cdr3_nt: TGTGCCAGCAGCCGTGGGGGCACCAATCAGCCCCAGCATTTT
cdr3_aa: CASSRGGTNQPQHF
v_call: TRBV14
clone_size: -
j_call: TRBJ1-5
d_call: -

cdr3_nt: TGTGCCAGCAGCGAGGGACAGGGGGTGGGAGAGACCCAGTACTTC
cdr3_aa: CASSEGQGVGETQYF
v_call: TRBV9
clone_size: once
j_call: TRBJ2-5
d_call: TRBD1

cdr3_nt: TGTGCCTGGAGTCCCTCGGGGAATGAGCAGTTCTTC
cdr3_aa: CAWSPSGNEQFF
v_call: TRBV30
clone_size: -
j_call: TRBJ2-1
d_call: -

cdr3_nt: TGTGCCTGGAGTCCGGGGACTGAGACCCAGTACTTC
cdr3_aa: CAWSPGTETQYF
v_call: TRBV30
clone_size: -
j_call: TRBJ2-5
d_call: -

cdr3_nt: TGCGCCAGCTCATTCGGACAGACCTACGAGCAGTACTTC
cdr3_aa: CASSFGQTYEQYF
v_call: TRBV10-2
clone_size: -
j_call: TRBJ2-7
d_call: -

cdr3_nt: TGTGCCAGCAGTGATGTGATCGCGGTTCGACCCCAGTACTTC
cdr3_aa: CASSDVIAVRPQYF
v_call: TRBV6-1
clone_size: -
j_call: TRBJ2-5
d_call: -

cdr3_nt: TGTGCCAGCAGCTTCGATTACGGGACAGGAAGCACAGATACGCAGTATTTT
cdr3_aa: CASSFDYGTGSTDTQYF
v_call: TRBV11-1
clone_size: -
j_call: TRBJ2-3
d_call: TRBD1

cdr3_nt: TGTGCCAGTAGTAAGGCAAGCGGGGTCACTGAAGCTTTCTTT
cdr3_aa: CASSKASGVTEAFF
v_call: TRBV19
clone_size: -
j_call: TRBJ1-1
d_call: -

cdr3_nt: TGTGCCAGTAGCCGGACAGGGGGCAATCAGCCCCAGCATTTT
cdr3_aa: CASSRTGGNQPQHF
v_call: TRBV19
clone_size: -
j_call: TRBJ1-5
d_call: TRBD1

cdr3_nt: TGTGCCAGCAGTACTAGCGGGAGAGGGACAGATACGCAGTATTTT
cdr3_aa: CASSTSGRGTDTQYF
v_call: TRBV6-5
clone_size: -
j_call: TRBJ2-3
d_call: TRBD2

cdr3_nt: TGTGCCAGCTCACCATCGACAGGGGTGGATCAGCCCCAGCATTTT
cdr3_aa: CASSPSTGVDQPQHF
v_call: TRBV18
clone_size: -
j_call: TRBJ1-5
d_call: TRBD1

cdr3_nt: TGTGCCGGCCTAGCGCGAACCGGGGAGCTGTTTTTT
cdr3_aa: CAGLARTGELFF
v_call: TRBV6-6
clone_size: -
j_call: TRBJ2-2
d_call: -

cdr3_nt: TGTGCCAGCTCCCGTGGACAGGGGAACACCGGGGAGCTGTTTTTT
cdr3_aa: CASSRGQGNTGELFF
v_call: TRBV18
clone_size: -
j_call: TRBJ2-2
d_call: TRBD1

cdr3_nt: TGCGCCAGCAGCGCAGACGGGTCTGGGCAGCCCCAGCATTTT
cdr3_aa: CASSADGSGQPQHF
v_call: TRBV5-1
clone_size: few
j_call: TRBJ1-5
d_call: -

cdr3_nt: TGTGCCAGCAGTAGGGAGGACAGGACTGGTGAGCAGTACTTC
cdr3_aa: CASSREDRTGEQYF
v_call: TRBV25-1
clone_size: -
j_call: TRBJ2-7
d_call: -

cdr3_nt: TGTGCCAGCAGCCATTGGACTAGCGGGGCCGCCGGGGAGCTGTTTTTT
cdr3_aa: CASSHWTSGAAGELFF
v_call: TRBV14
clone_size: -
j_call: TRBJ2-2
d_call: TRBD2

cdr3_nt: TGTTCCAGCAGCTTAGTTTCAGGGGGCCGGTACACTGAAGCTTTCTTT
cdr3_aa: CSSSLVSGGRYTEAFF
v_call: TRBV7-9
clone_size: -
j_call: TRBJ1-1
d_call: TRBD1

cdr3_nt: TGTGCCAGCAGCGTAGGTGGGCAGGGCCACGAGCAGTGCTTC
cdr3_aa: CASSVGGQGHEQCF
v_call: TRBV9
clone_size: -
j_call: TRBJ2-7
d_call: -

cdr3_nt: TGTGCCTGGGCCACAAAGAACTATGGCTACACCTTC
cdr3_aa: CAWATKNYGYTF
v_call: TRBV30
clone_size: -
j_call: TRBJ1-2
d_call: -